The 27 T cell receptor beta chains reported below all come from one sample, sequenced in a study of blood T cell repertoires in COVID-19. Method: immunoSEQ multiplex PCR; TCRdb's copy keeps in-frame clones and lacks some. Found here are some 97,000 clones, roughly 84% of them singletons; the top ten hold 6.5% to 8%. Sequenced sample: peripheral blood. All receptors come from a man aged 25-45 years in a cohort sampled during active COVID-19.

This chain uses TRBV2 with TRBJ2-5; TRBD1 matches 8 bases. Losses at the gene ends were 7 bases for V and 5 bases for J; bases not matched to a gene: 9. Germline CDR1 SNHLY, CDR2 FYNNEI. CDR3 length equals 14 residues. CDR3 protein: CASTPGGQWETQYF. The CDR3 DNA reads as TGTGCCAGCACTCCAGGGGGCCAGTGGGAGACCCAGTACTTC. The full variable domain, completed using reference TRBV2 and TRBJ2-5, is EPEVTQTPSHQVTQMGQEVILRCVPISNHLYFYWYRQILGQKVEFLVSFYNNEISEKSEIFDDQFSVERPDGSNFTLKIRSTKLEDSAMYFCASTPGGQWETQYFGPGTRLLVL.

This clone came up once. The chain carries TRBV2 and TRBJ2-5, with 11 bases aligning to TRBD2. J was trimmed by 1 base and V by 8 bases; bases with no gene match: 3. This CDR3 region has 14 residues. Germline CDR1 is SNHLY and CDR2 is FYNNEI. In DNA form, the CDR3 reads TGTGCCAGCCAGGGGACTAGCGGCCAAGAGACCCAGTACTTC. Its translation: CASQGTSGQETQYF.

This sequence joins TRBV4-1 and TRBJ2-7, with D uncertain. In germline, CDR1 is MGHRA, CDR2 YSYEKL. The CDR3 runs to 14 residues. Trimming removed 1 base from V and 9 bases from J, with 16 bases in between. The CDR3 DNA sequence: TGCGCCAGCAGCCAAGCTTCTCGGGTTGGTGTGCAGTACTTC. It is translated as CASSQASRVGVQYF.

This clone was recorded a few times. V is TRBV4-1 and J is TRBJ2-2; D may be TRBD1 (6 bases). The V gene lost 3 bases and the J gene lost 4 bases, with 12 bases spanning the gap. Germline V gene sequence: CDR1 MGHRA, CDR2 YSYEKL. The CDR3 spans 15 residues. CDR3 in amino acids: CASSQSQGSTGELFF. DNA for the CDR3: TGCGCCAGCAGCCAGTCCCAGGGGAGCACCGGGGAGCTGTTTTTT.

The chain employs TRBV7-2 and TRBJ1-2; tentatively, D is TRBD1 (5 bases). The CDR3 runs 15 residues. Germline V gene sequence: CDR1 SGHTA, CDR2 FQGNSA. The ends were cut back, 5 bases at V and 4 bases at J, with 17 bases in the middle. The CDR3 DNA follows: TGTGCCAGCAGCCCACCCGCGGGGACTACCTATGGCTACACCTTC. Its translation is CASSPPAGTTYGYTF.

This clone has just a few counts. This chain uses TRBV11-2 with TRBJ2-3; tentatively, D is TRBD2 (5 bases). Trimming took 8 bases from V and 5 from J, leaving 17 bases between them. The germline V gene has CDR1 SGHAT and CDR2 FQNNGV. The CDR3 loop spans 14 amino acids. For the CDR3, the DNA is TGTGCCAGCGGTGTTGCAGGCGGAGGAGATACGCAGTATTTT. Residues: CASGVAGGGDTQYF. Drawing the rest from reference TRBV11-2 and TRBJ2-3, the complete variable domain is EAGVAQSPRYKIIEKRQSVAFWCNPISGHATLYWYQQILGQGPKLLIQFQNNGVVDDSQLPKDRFSAERLKGVDSTLKIQPAKLEDSAVYLCASGVAGGGDTQYFGPGTRLTVL.

This chain uses TRBV19 with TRBJ2-6; D is undetermined. CDR1 and CDR2 from the germline V gene are LNHDA and SQIVND (reference sequence). The length of the CDR3 is 16 residues. The V and J ends lost 3 bases and 0 bases respectively, with 9 bases between them. The chain's CDR3 is CASSMYVGSGANVLTF. CDR3 sequence (DNA): TGTGCCAGTAGTATGTACGTCGGCTCTGGGGCCAACGTCCTGACTTTC.

Turning to this clone: Germline is not matched at one junction end, which may reflect a read error. The J gene is TRBJ2-7, the V gene TRBV6-1; TRBD1 is a possible D gene (5 bases). The germline V gene has CDR1 MNHNS and CDR2 SASEGT. This CDR3 has 14 residues. In nucleotides, the CDR3 is TGTGCCAGCAGTGATCCCGACAGTCCCTACCAGCAGTACTTC. Translation gives CASSDPDSPYQQYF.

The chain is built from TRBV4-3 and TRBJ1-3; D is unclear. With 0 bases removed from V and 10 bases from J, the gap between germline ends came to 7 bases. The V gene's germline CDR1 is LGHNA and CDR2 YSLEER. CDR3 length equals 12 residues. The DNA for the CDR3 is TGCGCCAGCAGCCAAGATTTTAATACCATATATTTT. This encodes CASSQDFNTIYF.

V and J are TRBV6-2 or TRBV6-3 and TRBJ1-2; tentative D call: TRBD1 (5 bases). Germline V gene data show CDR1 as MNHEY and CDR2 as SVGEGT. The CDR3 length is 15 residues. V was pared by 0 bases and J by 0 bases, with 8 bases between. The CDR3 bases are TGTGCCAGCAGTTACTCGACAGAGTCTAACTATGGCTACACCTTC. Translation: CASSYSTESNYGYTF.

The chain employs TRBV27 and TRBJ2-1, with 16 bases aligning to TRBD2. Germline V lookup: CDR1 MNHEY, CDR2 SMNVEV (reference sequence). The length of the CDR3 is 15 residues. Trimming removed 6 bases from V and 13 bases from J; junction bases left unmatched: 9. The CDR3: CASRGWGLAGGRQFF. CDR3 in DNA: TGTGCCAGCAGAGGATGGGGACTAGCGGGGGGGCGACAGTTCTTC.

CDR3 residues: CAISGPGLAYEQYF. DNA for the CDR3: TGTGCCATCAGTGGACCGGGACTCGCCTACGAGCAGTACTTC. The rearrangement links TRBV10-3 to TRBJ2-7; D might be TRBD2 (6 bases). Deletions cut 4 bases from V and 2 bases from J, with 12 bases between. Germline assignment: CDR1 ENHRY and CDR2 SYGVKD. The CDR3 runs 14 residues.

The rearrangement joins TRBV19 to TRBJ2-3, with 12 bases matching TRBD2. V gave up 6 bases and J gave up 3 bases; unmatched junction bases: 13. The CDR3 is 18 amino acids. Germline CDR1 and CDR2: LNHDA and SQIVND (reference sequence). CDR3 loop: CASSLRLAGASKTDTQYF. CDR3 in DNA: TGTGCCAGTAGCCTCCGACTAGCGGGGGCCTCAAAAACAGATACGCAGTATTTT.

This rearrangement joins TRBV11-2 to TRBJ2-3, with TRBD2 matching over 15 bases. V shed 6 bases and J 6 bases; nucleotides not matched to a gene: 4. CDR3 length: 15 residues. Germline-derived CDR1 and CDR2 are SGHAT and FQNNGV. CDR3 coding DNA: TGTGCCAGCAGTGGGACTAGCGGGGGGCTTGATACGCAGTATTTT. Amino acids: CASSGTSGGLDTQYF.

This rearrangement joins TRBV4-3 to TRBJ1-1; D remains unclear. V lost 1 base and J 0 bases, leaving 12 bases between the germline ends. The CDR3 is made up of 16 amino acids. Germline lookup yields CDR1 LGHNA and CDR2 YSLEER. Here the CDR3 reads CASSQAVGAMNTEAFF. The CDR3 nucleotides are TGCGCCAGCAGCCAAGCAGTAGGAGCCATGAACACTGAAGCTTTCTTT.

CDR3 in amino acids: CASSSGQGRYF. The CDR3 nucleotides are TGTGCCAGCAGCTCCGGACAGGGGCGGTACTTC. V and J are TRBV7-9 and TRBJ2-5, with TRBD1 matching 9 bases. The CDR3 runs 11 residues. With V trimmed by 4 bases and J by 13 bases, 4 bases remained unmatched. Germline CDR1 SEHNR, CDR2 FQNEAQ (reference sequence).

V and J are TRBV9 and TRBJ2-2, with D possibly matching TRBD2 (6 bases). This CDR3 contains 13 residues. In germline, CDR1 is SGDLS, CDR2 YYNGEE. The germline V and J ends were trimmed by 4 bases and 5 bases, with 9 bases remaining between them. CDR3 nucleotides: TGTGCCAGCAGCCTGGGGGGAACCGGGGAGCTGTTTTTT. Translating gives CASSLGGTGELFF. Using reference TRBV9 and TRBJ2-2 for the parts outside the CDR3, the full variable domain is DSGVTQTPKHLITATGQRVTLRCSPRSGDLSVYWYQQSLDQGLQFLIQYYNGEERAKGNILERFSAQQFPDLHSELNLSSLELGDSALYFCASSLGGTGELFFGEGSRLTVL.

The chain has TRBV19 and TRBJ2-1, with a weak D call TRBD2 (6 bases). Germline V gene data show CDR1 as LNHDA and CDR2 as SQIVND (reference sequence). The CDR3 contains 15 residues. V lost 5 bases, J lost 9 bases, and 20 bases lay in between. CDR3 coding DNA: TGTGCCAGTAGTCAGGAGGCGACTAGGTTCGGTGAGCAGTTCTTC. It yields the protein CASSQEATRFGEQFF.

The genes are TRBV11-2 and TRBJ2-7, with TRBD1 identical over 10 bases. The CDR3 is made up of 15 amino acids. Looked up from germline, CDR1 is SGHAT and CDR2 is FQNNGV. V shed 1 base and J 6 bases; nucleotides not matched to a gene: 6. The CDR3 bases are TGTGCCAGCAGCTTAGCCATAAGGACAGGGGGCGAGCAGTACTTC. Amino acids: CASSLAIRTGGEQYF.

The chain recombines TRBV7-2 with TRBJ2-5; 9 nucleotides match TRBD2. The CDR3 spans 16 residues. The germline V gene has CDR1 SGHTA and CDR2 FQGNSA. The V and J ends lost 1 base and 5 bases, in that order; junction bases with no gene match: 8. The CDR3 coding sequence is TGTGCCAGCAGCTTAGGCGGTTCGCGGGGGGGGGAGACCCAGTACTTC. Its translation: CASSLGGSRGGETQYF.

The gene calls are TRBV7-9 and TRBJ1-4; 7 nucleotides line up with TRBD1. The CDR3 spans 15 residues. Germline V gene data show CDR1 as SEHNR and CDR2 as FQNEAQ (reference sequence). Unmatched junction bases numbered 8, after V lost 5 bases and J lost 5 bases. The CDR3 DNA is TGTGCCAGCAGCGCCCGACAGGGTCAAAATGAAAAACTGTTTTTT. Its translation is CASSARQGQNEKLFF. Full variable domain (rest looked up from reference TRBV7-9 and TRBJ1-4): DTGVSQNPRHKITKRGQNVTFRCDPISEHNRLYWYRQTLGQGPEFLTYFQNEAQLEKSRLLSDRFSAERPKGSFSTLEIQRTEQGDSAMYLCASSARQGQNEKLFFGSGTQLSVL.

The rearrangement links TRBV6-5 to TRBJ1-4, with 7 bases matching TRBD1. CDR3 length: 14 amino acids. Germline lookup yields CDR1 MNHEY and CDR2 SVGAGI. V dropped 5 bases and J dropped 8; count of bases not matched to a gene: 8. The CDR3 region has the DNA TGTGCCAGCAGTATAGGACAGGCCCGGGAAAAACTGTTTTTT. It codes for CASSIGQAREKLFF.

The J gene is TRBJ2-4, the V gene TRBV6-5; perhaps TRBD2 as D (6 bases). This CDR3 is built from 15 residues. V was cut by 6 bases and J by 0 bases, with 12 bases left in between. Germline V CDR1 and CDR2: MNHEY, SVGAGI. The CDR3 DNA sequence: TGTGCCAGCAGCGGGACTTTCCTAGCCAAAAACATTCAGTACTTC. It is translated as CASSGTFLAKNIQYF.

The rearrangement uses TRBV7-9 and TRBJ1-2; 8 bases map to TRBD1. Unmatched junction bases numbered 5, after V lost 4 bases and J lost 7 bases. This CDR3 is built from 13 residues. The germline gives CDR1 SEHNR, CDR2 FQNEAQ (reference sequence). The CDR3 DNA reads as TGTGCCAGCAGCTCGGACAGGGTCGTTGGCTACACCTTC. Protein: CASSSDRVVGYTF.

This clone has only one observation. The chain carries TRBV6-5 and TRBJ1-2; 10 bases align to TRBD1. The CDR3 has 15 residues. After removal of 0 bases from V and 8 bases from J, the junction contained 6 bases not matched to a gene. Germline V gene sequence: CDR1 MNHEY, CDR2 SVGAGI. The CDR3, as DNA: TGTGCCAGCAGTTACTCCGACAGGGGGCGCCGGGGCTACACCTTC. Encoded protein: CASSYSDRGRRGYTF.

CDR3 sequence: CASSSSGGPNYGYTF. CDR3 coding DNA: TGTGCCAGTAGTTCTTCCGGGGGACCTAACTATGGCTACACCTTC. The V gene is TRBV19, the J gene TRBJ1-2, with D tentatively TRBD1 (5 bases). This CDR3 comprises 15 residues. Germline V lookup: CDR1 LNHDA, CDR2 SQIVND (reference sequence). The V end was cut by 5 bases, the J end by 0 bases, with 13 bases between.

The gene calls are TRBV12-2 and TRBJ1-1; the table calls TRBD1, which could not be checked here. TRBV12-2 is noted as a pseudogene. This CDR3 has 12 amino acids. CDR3 bases: TGTGCAAGTCGCTTAGCGATGGGGCGGGCTTTCTTT. This gives the protein CASRLAMGRAFF.